Presented here are 5 T cell receptor beta chains from one specimen sequenced in a study of human T cells and chemical hapten exposure. Using its own MiXCR run on the 5' RACE reads, TCRdb lists one record per CDR3 protein. The sample holds 100,000 to 120,000 distinct CDR3 sequences, around 20% seen once. Blood, whole and unfractionated, served as the source for total RNA extraction. All receptors come from a human donor in good health.

This clonotype was counted a single time. This rearrangement joins TRBV28 to TRBJ1-1; D unresolved. Trimming cost V 6 bases and J 7 bases, with 18 bases left between them. In germline, CDR1 is MDHEN, CDR2 SYDVKM. The CDR3 is made up of 14 amino acids. DNA of the CDR3: TGTGCCAGCAGCCGAGGACGGACTGAACTTGAAGCTTTCTTT. Its protein is CASSRGRTELEAFF. Full variable domain (remainder filled in from reference TRBV28 and TRBJ1-1): DVKVTQSSRYLVKRTGEKVFLECVQDMDHENMFWYRQDPGLGLRLIYFSYDVKMKEKGDIPEGYSVSREKKERFSLILESASTNQTSMYLCASSRGRTELEAFFGQGTRLTVV.

This clonotype appeared a few times. The chain recombines TRBV11-2 with TRBJ2-5; D may be TRBD1 (5 bases). CDR1 and CDR2 (germline): SGHAT, FQNNGV. V lost 3 bases to trimming and J lost 1 base, with 15 bases between them. The CDR3 has 16 residues. Here the CDR3 reads CASSLILTALQETQYF. The CDR3 DNA reads TGTGCCAGCAGCTTGATCCTGACAGCGCTCCAAGAGACCCAGTACTTC.

This clonotype was observed a handful of times. The chain couples TRBV3-1 to TRBJ1-1, with D unresolved. Germline CDR1 reads LGHDT; CDR2 reads YNNKEL (reference sequence). The CDR3 has 13 amino acids. The V and J ends lost 6 bases and 5 bases respectively, with 13 bases between them. The CDR3 loop reads CASSNGPGTEAFF. In DNA form, the CDR3 reads TGTGCCAGCAGTAACGGGCCGGGGACTGAAGCTTTCTTT.

The rearrangement joins TRBV28 to TRBJ2-3; D is ambiguous. Trimming removed 4 bases at V and 6 bases at J, with 8 bases between. CDR1 MDHEN and CDR2 SYDVKM come from the germline V gene. The CDR3 consists of 12 residues. This CDR3 is CASSSGLDTQYF. Written as DNA, the CDR3 is TGTGCCAGCAGTTCCGGATTGGATACGCAGTATTTT.

The chain is built from TRBV5-1 and TRBJ2-1, with 12 bases matching TRBD2. The V segment lost 1 base and the J segment 4 bases; nucleotides outside the gene matches: 6. Germline-derived CDR1 and CDR2 are SGHRS and YFSETQ. The CDR3 consists of 17 residues. This CDR3 reads CASSLLPSGRDYNEQFF. The CDR3 bases are TGCGCCAGCAGCTTGCTTCCTAGCGGGAGGGATTACAATGAGCAGTTCTTC.